Below, one T cell receptor beta chain is given with its context. This clone is a singleton in its sample. The specificity of this receptor is unknown. One base away there is no much larger clone; base qualities are not given. The sample originates from a study of graft-versus-host responses after intestinal transplantation (dated by TCRdb to the early 2020s). Describing the broader study: The transplants that recipients received were multivisceral, liver-intestinal, or isolated intestinal. Anti-thymocyte globulin induction was given to all recipients, followed by maintenance tacrolimus and steroids for approximately 3 years. After intestinal transplantation, graft-versus-host and host-versus-graft alloreactive T cell clones were followed in the graft, circulation and bone marrow using bulk TCR-beta CDR3 sequencing. Alloreactive clones were identified by sequencing pre-transplant mixed lymphocyte reaction products and comparing these products with unstimulated pre-transplant donor and recipient T cells. A cohort of 24 intestinal transplant recipients, including one retransplant, was enrolled, and a few patients lacking pretransplant specimens were excluded. Donor T cell macrochimerism was defined as a peak of at least 4% donor T cells among recipient peripheral blood mononuclear cells. Rather than going through the commercial service, samples from three later patients were sequenced in-house on an Illumina MiSeq and processed with MiXCR.

The CDR3 has 14 amino acids, counting the end cysteine and phenylalanine. The read is trimmed to its CDR3 DNA, 42 bases read in frame from base 1. After removal of 5 bases from V and 3 bases from J, the junction retains 7 bases not matched to a gene. In the germline V gene (reference sequence), CDR1 corresponds to GTSNPN and CDR2 to SVGIG. Libraries came from the immunoSEQ multiplex PCR assay. For most patients, genomic DNA was isolated with the Qiagen DNeasy Blood and Tissue Kit and sent frozen to Adaptive Biotechnologies for TCR sequencing. For most patients, genomic DNA was subjected to high-throughput TCR-beta CDR3 sequencing by Adaptive Biotechnologies. The study's own analysis went as follows. TCR sequencing data for around 20 patients were retrieved from Adaptive's ImmunoSEQ software; a few other patients were processed with MiXCR and VDJtools. CD4 versus CD8 sorting errors were corrected by removing sequences found in both subsets at a frequency ratio below 5:1. CDR3 nucleotide sequences shared between donor and recipient were removed because their origin could not be assigned. To be classed as alloreactive, a clone needed at least 2-fold expansion over unstimulated cells and a minimum CFSE-low frequency of 0.002% (template counts) or 0.001% (read counts). Clones detected in sequenced pre-transplant spleen, lymph node, or MLR CFSE-low populations of the donor or recipient were defined as mappable. The cumulative frequency of alloreactive clones was calculated as a percentage of all sequences, weighted by copy number. Here the immuneACCESS table is served through TCRdb, limited to in-frame sequences with V and J called. Missing clones are a known gap in these copies; in checked studies unresolved V genes cover under half, and the rest lacks a known reason. V and J calls and clone size are copied from that table; D and trimming were computed from the DNA. The sample contains about 93,000 clones, roughly 93% of them found a single time. The ten largest clones represent less than 0.6% of the sample.

What this sample's time point label stands for: cells obtained before transplantation from donor or recipient. CD3+CD4+ and CD3+CD8+ populations were FACS-sorted from unstimulated pre-transplant donor and recipient cells taken from spleen or lymph nodes. What the authors observed across the whole study: GvH clones were found in recipient bone marrow, and some of the GvH clones appeared earlier in ileal mucosa or blood, which is consistent with an intestinal mucosal origin. The relatively low number and heterogeneity of intestinal transplant patients limited the conclusions. Patients with donor T cell macrochimerism had high GvH to HvG T cell clonal ratios in their allografts. Early after transplant, peak levels of circulating GvH clones were associated with declines in HvG clones.

Recombination joined TRBV30 with TRBJ2-7; the central 10 bases match TRBD2. This receptor was identified in a human donor who received an intestinal transplant. Source: unstimulated CD8+ T cells sorted from spleen or lymph node cells, taken before intestinal transplant. The bases read TGTGCCTGGGCAAGACTAGCGGGCCACTACGAGCAGTACTTC. This codes for CAWARLAGHYEQYF.